The rows below give T cell receptor beta chains drawn from one sample of a study of cytotoxic CD8 clonotypes in ibrutinib-treated CLL. Using immunoSEQ multiplex PCR, the repertoire was profiled, and TCRdb retains in-frame clones only, with some absent. The sample lists hundreds of thousands of clones, 70% seen once, with approximately 15% in the top ten. The sample in question was PBMCs, obtained after 24 months of ibrutinib treatment. The receptors here all came from a human donor with chronic lymphocytic leukemia. Both conserved end residues are trimmed from each CDR3.

TRBV6-5	TRBJ2-7	ASSFQTGHPYEQY
TRBV6-6	TRBJ1-2	ASSYGTGSSFGYT
TRBV30	TRBJ2-5	AWAGTGVEETQY
TRBV27	TRBJ2-1	ASSFTSGTKQF
TRBV19	TRBJ1-5	ATCVGNNQPQH
TRBV19	TRBJ2-7	ASSTTSGTHEQY
TRBV25-1	TRBJ2-1	ASSLAGLHNEQF
TRBV2	TRBJ2-4	ASSVNRDGQY
TRBV7-6	TRBJ1-2	ASSPAQGYYGYT
TRBV11-2	TRBJ1-1	ASSLAGTGNTEAF
TRBV6-1	TRBJ2-5	ASSDLGGVIETQY
TRBV28	TRBJ2-7	ATTLAERYEQY
TRBV5-8	TRBJ1-4	ASSTAGTGDNEKLF
TRBV27	TRBJ2-5	ASSFGNSGQETQY
TRBV11-2	TRBJ2-5	ASSAAGGQETQY
TRBV6-6	TRBJ2-7	ASSFQGSYEQY
TRBV6-5	TRBJ2-1	ASSYNPRYKNEQF
TRBV29-1	TRBJ2-7	SVARPGLAVLEQY
TRBV2	TRBJ2-3	ASPQAVGDTQY
TRBV5-1	TRBJ2-7	ASSLGFFPGISYEQY
TRBV6-5	TRBJ2-3	ASSYDRRNTDTQY
TRBV27	TRBJ2-1	ASSTLQGFNEQF